This TCR beta chain was retrieved from a study of T cells in localized non-small cell lung cancer. Broader study findings: The tumor had only one region sequenced, so heterogeneity remains possible. Elevated circulating T cell density in blood was associated with longer overall survival. Adjacent lung tissue had a median approximately 57 of the top 100 clones found in the tumor.

The method was immunoSEQ multiplex PCR; TCRdb's version includes in-frame clones alone and lacks a portion of them. Of roughly 19,000 clones listed, approximately 80% were seen once; the top ten hold approximately 4.8%. Details on this clone: The antigen remains undetermined.

Germline V gene data show CDR1 as SGHRS and CDR2 as YFSETQ. The trim removed 3 bases at V and 8 bases at J, leaving 7 bases unmatched. The CDR3 is made up of 15 amino acids. This TCR was recovered from a man aged 35 to 70 with stage I lung adenocarcinoma. The sequencing used peripheral blood, collected before any cancer treatment. The chain recombines TRBV5-1 with TRBJ2-1, with TRBD1 matching 11 bases. The CDR3 region is CASSSGQGAIDEQFF. CDR3 nucleotides: TGCGCCAGCAGCTCTGGACAGGGGGCGATTGATGAGCAGTTCTTC.